A selection of T cell receptor beta chains follows, all from one sample in a study of blood T cell repertoires in COVID-19. TCRdb keeps only in-frame clones here, not all; method: immunoSEQ multiplex PCR. Among about 140,000 clones listed, over 60% were seen once. The sample was peripheral blood. These TCRs come from a woman between 50 and 59 years old with active or convalescent COVID-19. The CDR3 runs from the conserved cysteine through the conserved F or W. A D gene is named only where the DNA matches it firmly. Clone sizes are given selectively: once, few, many, or a class where the clone is expanded.

J	length	size	D	V	CDR3	DNA
TRBJ1-2	11	.	.	TRBV2	CASREGYGYTF	TGTGCCAGCAGGGAGGGCTATGGCTACACCTTC
TRBJ1-1	14	.	.	TRBV9	CASSVGVGETEAFF	TGTGCCAGCAGCGTAGGTGTAGGGGAAACTGAAGCTTTCTTT
TRBJ1-2	14	.	.	TRBV3-1/TRBV3-2	CASSSLTANYGYTF	TGTGCCAGCAGCTCCTTGACAGCTAACTATGGCTACACCTTC
TRBJ1-1	15	.	TRBD1	TRBV6-2/TRBV6-3	CASSRQGAMNTEAFF	TGTGCCAGCAGCCGACAGGGGGCAATGAACACTGAAGCTTTCTTT
TRBJ2-1	15	.	TRBD2	TRBV6-5	CAGRSLAGGYNEQFF	TGTGCCGGCAGATCGCTAGCGGGGGGATACAATGAGCAGTTCTTC
TRBJ1-2	13	once	.	TRBV6-2/TRBV6-3	CASSYVSGYGYTF	TGTGCCAGCAGTTACGTGAGCGGCTATGGCTACACCTTC
TRBJ2-5	15	.	TRBD2	TRBV7-7	CASSLGDGSGKTQYF	TGTGCTAGCAGCTTAGGCGACGGTAGCGGGAAGACCCAGTACTTC
TRBJ1-2	16	once	.	TRBV30	CAWVLKDRIANYGYTF	TGTGCCTGGGTCCTAAAAGACAGGATCGCTAACTATGGCTACACCTTC
TRBJ2-2	17	.	.	TRBV7-3	CASSSLGGLLNTGELFF	TGTGCCAGCAGCTCCCTCGGGGGACTCCTAAACACCGGGGAGCTGTTTTTT
TRBJ2-7	16	.	TRBD1	TRBV6-5	CASSYSATGALPEQYF	TGTGCCAGCAGTTACTCCGCTACAGGGGCCCTACCCGAGCAGTACTTC
TRBJ2-5	13	.	.	TRBV5-6	CASSAAVQETQYF	TGTGCCAGCAGCGCGGCGGTCCAAGAGACCCAGTACTTC
TRBJ2-7	15	once	TRBD1	TRBV9	CASSAAGQGLVEQYF	TGTGCCAGCAGCGCCGCCGGACAGGGTCTTGTCGAGCAGTACTTC
TRBJ2-3	15	.	TRBD2	TRBV5-4	CASSLIGGALNTQYF	TGTGCCAGCAGCTTGATCGGGGGGGCCCTAAATACGCAGTATTTT
TRBJ1-2	14	.	TRBD1	TRBV5-1	CASSLWTGEGGYTF	TGCGCCAGCAGCTTGTGGACAGGGGAGGGTGGCTACACCTTC
TRBJ2-3	16	.	.	TRBV27	CASSTSYRGGTYTQYF	TGTGCCAGCAGTACGTCTTACAGGGGGGGAACTTATACGCAGTATTTT
TRBJ2-7	13	once	TRBD1	TRBV6-5	CASLRTGGREQYF	TGTGCCAGCCTTAGGACAGGGGGCCGCGAGCAGTACTTC
TRBJ2-3	15	.	.	TRBV7-3	CASSSTGTGTDTQYF	TGTGCCAGCAGCTCAACCGGGACTGGCACAGATACGCAGTATTTT
TRBJ1-2	14	.	.	TRBV9	CASSAGTGGAGYTF	TGTGCCAGCAGCGCCGGGACGGGAGGGGCTGGCTACACCTTC
TRBJ1-1	17	.	TRBD1	TRBV18	CASSHPTGGGWNTEAFF	TGTGCCAGCTCACACCCCACAGGGGGCGGATGGAACACTGAAGCTTTCTTT
TRBJ1-1	14	.	.	TRBV18	CASSPAARNTEAFF	TGTGCCAGCTCACCTGCGGCCAGGAACACTGAAGCTTTCTTT
TRBJ2-3	14	.	.	TRBV27	CASSFSGYTDTQYF	TGTGCCAGCAGTTTTTCAGGCTACACAGATACGCAGTATTTT
TRBJ2-5	13	.	.	TRBV19	CASSIDVQETQYF	TGTGCCAGTAGTATAGACGTACAAGAGACCCAGTACTTC
TRBJ1-3	15	.	.	TRBV30	CAWSVLGSSGNTIYF	TGTGCCTGGAGTGTACTGGGGAGCTCTGGAAACACCATATATTTT
TRBJ2-7	16	.	.	TRBV1	CTSSLPDGTGYYEQYF	TGCACCAGCAGCCTCCCGGATGGGACAGGGTACTACGAGCAGTACTTC
TRBJ1-1	15	.	.	TRBV19	CASRLRAELNTEAFF	TGTGCCAGTAGGTTGAGGGCAGAGCTGAACACTGAAGCTTTCTTT
TRBJ2-3	18	.	.	TRBV6-2/TRBV6-3	CASSLRPLTPGGTDTQYF	TGTGCCAGCAGTCTGCGACCCTTGACCCCGGGAGGCACAGATACGCAGTATTTT
TRBJ1-6	16	.	.	TRBV7-2	CASSLEGQTYNSPLHF	TGTGCCAGCAGCTTAGAGGGGCAAACCTATAATTCACCCCTCCACTTT